These 18 T cell receptor beta chains share one sample of origin, sequenced in a study of Ad26.COV2.S vaccination and SARS-CoV-2 variants. Treatment specified: 15 to 20 received Ad26.COV2.S at low or high dose, single or two shots; 5 received placebo; per-sample allocation not given. Vaccine and placebo recipients were sampled on day 63 after the first injection. Clones were read by immunoSEQ multiplex PCR, and TCRdb kept only the in-frame ones, dropping some. The sample yields 300,000 to 400,000 clones, 80% to 90% seen once. Sequences were derived from peripheral blood, sampled in a trial of Ad26.COV2.S vaccine versus placebo. The origin of the receptors is a person between 18 and 60 years old who received the Ad26.COV2.S COVID-19 vaccine or a placebo.

This clone was counted once. This chain connects TRBV19 to TRBJ1-5, with 8 bases lining up with TRBD1. Germline CDR1 reads LNHDA; CDR2 reads SQIVND (reference sequence). J gave up 0 bases and V 5 bases, and 3 bases lay outside the gene matches. This CDR3 comprises 15 residues. Written as DNA, the CDR3 is TGTGCCAGTAGTCTCGGACAGGGTAGCAATCAGCCCCAGCATTTT. Translation gives CASSLGQGSNQPQHF.

The chain joins TRBV10-3 to TRBJ1-2; 7 bases are a match to TRBD1. CDR3 length equals 16 residues. V lost 2 bases to trimming and J lost 2 bases; unmatched junction nucleotides: 8. The germline V gene encodes CDR1 ENHRY and CDR2 SYGVKD. CDR3 in amino acids: CAISEPRGGGNYGYTF. The DNA for the CDR3 is TGTGCCATCAGTGAGCCCCGAGGGGGCGGGAACTATGGCTACACCTTC.

J is TRBJ2-3 and V is TRBV5-1; D perhaps matches TRBD1 (5 bases). The germline gives CDR1 SGHRS, CDR2 YFSETQ. V lost 0 bases and J lost 0, with 11 bases in between. The CDR3 length is 16 residues. CDR3 nucleotides: TGCGCCAGCAGCTTGGGGACACTAATTAGCACAGATACGCAGTATTTT. This gives the protein CASSLGTLISTDTQYF.

The V gene is TRBV7-9, the J gene TRBJ2-5, with 9 positions matching TRBD2. V trimming: 5 bases; J trimming: 5 bases; junction bases outside the gene matches: 9. From germline, CDR1 is SEHNR and CDR2 FQNEAQ (reference sequence). CDR3 size: 15 residues. This chain's CDR3 is CASSLLPTSGETQYF. The CDR3 DNA reads as TGTGCCAGCAGCCTTCTCCCGACTAGCGGCGAGACCCAGTACTTC.

The chain couples TRBV6-5 to TRBJ1-4; D gene unclear. The CDR3 has 15 amino acids. The germline V gene has CDR1 MNHEY and CDR2 SVGAGI. Trimming shortened V by 6 bases and J by 4 bases, and 15 bases separated the two germline ends. The CDR3 reads CASRPNDGYNEKLFF. The CDR3 DNA is TGTGCCAGCAGACCGAACGACGGATATAATGAAAAACTGTTTTTT.

This rearrangement joins TRBV30 to TRBJ2-2, with D possibly matching TRBD1 (6 bases). V was pared by 0 bases and J by 2 bases, with 13 bases between. The V gene's germline CDR1 is GTSNPN and CDR2 SVGIG (reference sequence). This CDR3 has 16 amino acids. Here the CDR3 reads CAWSVGDTLNTGELFF. CDR3 nucleotides: TGTGCCTGGAGTGTGGGGGACACACTTAACACCGGGGAGCTGTTTTTT.

The chain carries TRBV7-2 and TRBJ1-2; 10 bases fit TRBD1. Germline V CDR1 and CDR2: SGHTA, FQGNSA. J was trimmed by 3 bases and V by 1 base; bases with no gene match: 8. The CDR3 has 17 residues. This chain's CDR3 is CASSLVEGQGTYYGYTF. CDR3 in DNA: TGTGCCAGCAGCTTAGTTGAGGGACAGGGGACCTACTATGGCTACACCTTC.

The V call is TRBV5-6, the J call TRBJ2-3, with D perhaps TRBD1 or TRBD2 (6 bases each). The V gene's germline CDR1 is SGHDT and CDR2 YYEEEE. Trimming took off 3 bases at V and 2 bases at J, with 13 bases between the two ends. The CDR3 runs to 15 residues. The CDR3 DNA reads as TGTGCCAGCAGCTGGACGGGGGCTAACACAGATACGCAGTATTTT. Translated, it gives CASSWTGANTDTQYF.

This clone has only one observation. V gene TRBV6-5 combines with J gene TRBJ2-4; D tentatively reads TRBD1 or TRBD2 (5 bases each). V lost 0 bases to trimming and J lost 6 bases, with 12 bases between them. The CDR3 length is 15 residues. Germline CDR1 and CDR2: MNHEY and SVGAGI. The CDR3 nucleotides read TGTGCCAGCAGTTACTCGAACGGGGCTGGAAACATTCAGTACTTC. It translates to CASSYSNGAGNIQYF.

The chain is built from TRBV4-2 and TRBJ1-4; D remains ambiguous. CDR3 length equals 13 residues. Trimming stripped 1 base from V and 7 bases from J, with 7 bases between. Germline CDR1 is LGHNA and CDR2 is YNFKEQ. In DNA, the CDR3 is TGTGCCAGCAGCCAAGGAAAGAGTGAAAAACTGTTTTTT. Its protein product is CASSQGKSEKLFF.

J is TRBJ2-7 and V is TRBV27; D gene unclear. The CDR3 has 13 amino acids. Trimming took off 4 bases at V and 4 bases at J, with 11 bases between the two ends. Germline assignment: CDR1 MNHEY and CDR2 SMNVEV (reference sequence). CDR3: CASSSGILYEQYF. DNA for the CDR3: TGTGCCAGCAGTTCTGGGATCTTGTACGAGCAGTACTTC.

This chain connects TRBV30 to TRBJ2-3; the match to TRBD2 covers 11 bases. Per the germline V gene, CDR1 is GTSNPN and CDR2 is SVGIG (reference sequence). The V segment lost 1 base and the J segment 2 bases; nucleotides outside the gene matches: 11. CDR3 length: 18 residues. The CDR3 DNA reads as TGTGCCTGGAGTGGCAGACCGGGACTAGCGGACTTCACAGATACGCAGTATTTT. It yields the protein CAWSGRPGLADFTDTQYF.

The CDR3 spells CASTSGSSNQPQHF. The DNA of the CDR3 is TGTGCCAGCACCTCAGGCTCCAGCAATCAGCCCCAGCATTTT. The chain carries TRBV6-6 and TRBJ1-5, with D unclear. V was pared by 7 bases and J by 1 base, with 11 bases between. Germline assignment: CDR1 MNHNY and CDR2 SVGAGI (reference sequence). The CDR3 loop spans 14 amino acids.

V gene TRBV4-1 combines with J gene TRBJ2-3; TRBD1 agrees at 9 bases. Germline V gene data show CDR1 as MGHRA and CDR2 as YSYEKL. The CDR3 totals 17 residues. V shed 4 bases and J 2 bases; nucleotides not matched to a gene: 10. The CDR3 sequence is CASSRSGTGSNTDTQYF. For the CDR3, the DNA is TGCGCCAGCAGCCGATCCGGGACAGGGAGCAACACAGATACGCAGTATTTT.

This clone has only a few counts. V gene TRBV5-1 combines with J gene TRBJ1-4; tentative D call: TRBD1 (5 bases). Germline V gene data show CDR1 as SGHRS and CDR2 as YFSETQ. The CDR3 runs to 15 residues. The V gene lost 3 bases and the J gene lost 5 bases, with 14 bases spanning the gap. CDR3 region: CASSWGRGPNEKLFF. Written as DNA, the CDR3 is TGCGCCAGCAGCTGGGGCCGGGGCCCGAATGAAAAACTGTTTTTT.

This chain uses TRBV12-3 or TRBV12-4 with TRBJ2-2, with D perhaps assigned TRBD1 or TRBD2 (5 bases each). The CDR3 has 13 amino acids. V was shortened by 2 bases and J by 6 bases, with 7 bases between the two germline ends. This CDR3 reads CASSLSGPGELFF. The DNA for the CDR3 is TGTGCCAGCAGTTTATCGGGGCCCGGGGAGCTGTTTTTT.

The chain has TRBV12-5 and TRBJ2-1, with D unclear. Trimming pared 6 bases from V and 0 bases from J, leaving 24 bases between. This CDR3 contains 19 residues. The germline V gene has CDR1 LGHNT and CDR2 FRNRAP. The CDR3 sequence is CASGLSGGLRPSSYNEQFF. CDR3 DNA: TGTGCTAGTGGGCTATCCGGTGGATTGAGGCCGAGCTCCTACAATGAGCAGTTCTTC.

This chain uses TRBV12-3 or TRBV12-4 with TRBJ1-2; D is unclear. The CDR3 contains 12 residues. Between the trimmed V and J ends, which lost 5 bases and 7 bases, there was a span of 11 bases. CDR3 DNA sequence: TGTGCCAGCAGTAAAGCTATTGGTGGCTACACCTTC. It translates to CASSKAIGGYTF.